What follows are 27 T cell receptor beta chains derived from one specimen sequenced in a study of CD8 T cells in Susac syndrome. RNA, at roughly 0.5 to 1 ug, was reverse transcribed with random hexamers. TCRdb re-analysed the immunoSEQ multiplex PCR reads in MiXCR, keeping a single row per CDR3 protein. The table lists about 150,000 distinct CDR3 sequences, approximately 96% of them singletons. Material for sequencing was CD8+ T cells from PBMCs. Every receptor here comes from a human donor with multiple sclerosis.

The gene calls are TRBV9 and TRBJ1-2; D perhaps matches TRBD1 (5 bases). V lost 0 bases and J 2 bases, leaving 11 bases between the germline ends. Germline V CDR1 and CDR2: SGDLS, YYNGEE. The CDR3 runs 15 residues. As DNA, the CDR3 is TGTGCCAGCAGCGTAGGGTTCCGGGACAACTATGGCTACACCTTC. Its protein is CASSVGFRDNYGYTF.

The chain is built from TRBV28 and TRBJ2-5; weak D call: TRBD1 (6 bases). The V end was cut by 6 bases, the J end by 1 base, with 15 bases between. Germline-derived CDR1 and CDR2 are MDHEN and SYDVKM. The CDR3 consists of 15 residues. This CDR3 reads CASRLNRDPQETQYF. In DNA form, the CDR3 reads TGTGCCAGCAGACTCAACAGGGATCCCCAAGAGACCCAGTACTTC.

The CDR3 DNA sequence: TGTGCCAGCAAGACAGGGGTCTATGGCTACACCTTC. Amino acid sequence: CASKTGVYGYTF. The rearrangement links TRBV2 to TRBJ1-2; 8 nucleotides match TRBD1. This CDR3 contains 12 residues. Germline V gene data show CDR1 as SNHLY and CDR2 as FYNNEI. The ends lost 7 bases at V and 4 bases at J; junction bases unmatched: 2.

This clonotype was seen a few times. The rearrangement links TRBV18 to TRBJ2-1; D is perhaps TRBD1 (5 bases). V was cut by 3 bases and J by 8 bases, with 8 bases left in between. This CDR3 spans 12 amino acids. The germline CDR1 and CDR2 sequences are KGHSH and LQKENI. As DNA, the CDR3 is TGTGCCAGCTCACCGCAGGGTGATGAGCAGTTCTTC. Amino acids: CASSPQGDEQFF.

The V call is TRBV11-1, the J call TRBJ1-1; 10 nucleotides line up with TRBD1. The CDR3 spans 15 residues. V lost 5 bases and J lost 6; bases outside the gene matches: 9. CDR1 is SGHAT and CDR2 is FQDESV in the germline V gene (reference sequence). The CDR3 loop reads CASSRRTGGGPEAFF. The CDR3 nucleotides are TGTGCCAGCAGCAGACGGACAGGGGGAGGGCCTGAAGCTTTCTTT.

The chain carries TRBV27 and TRBJ2-7, with unresolved D. The CDR3 contains 14 residues. Germline CDR1 MNHEY, CDR2 SMNVEV (reference sequence). The V end lost 3 bases, the J end lost 3 bases, and 12 bases lay between the germline ends. The CDR3 bases are TGTGCCAGCAGTTTCTCTGGTGGGTTCTACGAGCAGTACTTC. Its translation is CASSFSGGFYEQYF.

V gene TRBV13 combines with J gene TRBJ2-1; tentative D call: TRBD1 (7 bases). This CDR3 spans 14 amino acids. Germline V CDR1 and CDR2: PRHDT, FYEKMQ (reference sequence). V was pared by 7 bases and J by 7 bases, with 17 bases between. The CDR3 protein is CASTAGQRRNEQFF. CDR3 sequence (DNA): TGTGCCAGCACCGCGGGACAGCGGAGGAATGAGCAGTTCTTC.

As DNA, the CDR3 is TGTGCCAGCAGCTACCGGGACAGGGTCCACGAGCAGTACTTC. This encodes CASSYRDRVHEQYF. The chain links TRBV7-8 to TRBJ2-7; TRBD1 matches 9 bases. The CDR3 runs to 14 residues. With V trimmed by 4 bases and J by 5 bases, 6 bases remained unmatched. Germline loops: CDR1 SGHVS, CDR2 FQNEAQ.

V and J are TRBV4-2 and TRBJ1-1, with no clear D. Trimming cost V 1 base and J 8 bases, with 14 bases left between them. Germline values: CDR1 LGHNA, CDR2 YNFKEQ. The CDR3 has 14 amino acids. Here the CDR3 DNA reads TGTGCCAGCAGCCAAGGAATCGGGGAGCCCGAAGCTTTCTTT. Its protein is CASSQGIGEPEAFF.

The rearrangement links TRBV10-3 to TRBJ2-7; maybe TRBD1 (5 bases). Germline CDR1 and CDR2: ENHRY and SYGVKD. Trimming shortened V by 0 bases and J by 5 bases, and 8 bases separated the two germline ends. This CDR3 spans 13 amino acids. The CDR3 protein is CAISESRVHEQYF. The CDR3 bases are TGTGCCATCAGTGAGTCCAGGGTCCACGAGCAGTACTTC.

V and J are TRBV9 and TRBJ1-1; possibly TRBD1 for D (5 bases). V gave up 3 bases and J gave up 1 base, with 13 bases separating them. CDR1 is SGDLS, CDR2 YYNGEE, per germline. There are 15 residues in the CDR3. CDR3 DNA sequence: TGTGCCAGCAGCGGACGAGCCGGGGCGAACACTGAAGCTTTCTTT. Translating it yields CASSGRAGANTEAFF.

The chain has TRBV27 and TRBJ2-1, with a weak D call TRBD1 (6 bases). This CDR3 has 15 amino acids. Germline CDR1 MNHEY, CDR2 SMNVEV (reference sequence). Trimming removed 6 bases from V and 6 bases from J, with 18 bases in between. The CDR3 protein is CASRPHGQSLNEQFF. Here the CDR3 DNA reads TGTGCCAGCAGACCCCACGGACAGTCCCTCAATGAGCAGTTCTTC.

For the CDR3, the DNA is TGTGCCAGCTCACGGACAGGGCTCACCGATGAGCAGTTCTTC. Its translation: CASSRTGLTDEQFF. The chain combines TRBV18 with TRBJ2-1; TRBD1 agrees at 8 bases. The V segment lost 4 bases and the J segment 8 bases; nucleotides outside the gene matches: 7. The CDR3 loop spans 14 amino acids. Germline V lookup: CDR1 KGHSH, CDR2 LQKENI.

V gene TRBV5-1 combines with J gene TRBJ1-1; D call uncertain. This CDR3 has 14 amino acids. V was clipped by 3 bases and J by 5 bases, with 14 bases between them. Germline V gene lookup returns CDR1 SGHRS and CDR2 YFSETQ. Here the CDR3 DNA reads TGCGCCAGCAGCTCCAAATTCTGGTTTACTGAAGCTTTCTTT. Protein: CASSSKFWFTEAFF.

This sequence joins TRBV30 and TRBJ2-7; D is undetermined. The ends were cut back, 3 bases at V and 4 bases at J, with 10 bases in the middle. Germline V gives CDR1 GTSNPN, CDR2 SVGIG (reference sequence). CDR3 length equals 12 residues. CDR3 sequence (DNA): TGTGCCTGGAGCACCCAAGGTTACGAGCAGTACTTC. Amino acids: CAWSTQGYEQYF.

This chain connects TRBV20-1 to TRBJ1-1, with D hard to call. This CDR3 region has 13 residues. V was clipped by 3 bases and J by 2 bases, with 10 bases between them. Germline CDR1 DFQATT, CDR2 SNEGSKA (reference sequence). The CDR3 is CSARPSSNTEAFF. The CDR3 nucleotides are TGCAGTGCTAGGCCGTCCAGCAACACTGAAGCTTTCTTT.

The chain carries TRBV19 and TRBJ1-5; D gene ambiguous. CDR1 LNHDA and CDR2 SQIVND come from the germline V gene (reference sequence). The germline V and J ends were trimmed by 3 bases and 6 bases, with 9 bases remaining between them. The CDR3 covers 13 residues. This CDR3 is CASSIGSGQPQHF. The CDR3 DNA reads TGTGCCAGTAGTATCGGGAGCGGTCAGCCCCAGCATTTT.

J is TRBJ2-7 and V is TRBV12-3 or TRBV12-4; no firm D call. CDR3 length equals 13 residues. The V gene lost 1 base and the J gene lost 7 bases, with 11 bases spanning the gap. Here the CDR3 DNA reads TGTGCCAGCAGTTTAGGACCCTCGAGGGAGCAGTACTTC. Translated, it gives CASSLGPSREQYF.

The chain links TRBV19 to TRBJ2-7; D call uncertain. CDR1 LNHDA and CDR2 SQIVND come from the germline V gene (reference sequence). This CDR3 spans 14 amino acids. Trimming took 1 base from V and 2 from J, leaving 9 bases between them. The CDR3 sequence: CASSIGVGTYEQYF. The CDR3 bases are TGTGCCAGTAGTATAGGGGTAGGGACCTACGAGCAGTACTTC.

The chain uses TRBV5-6 and TRBJ2-7; D is unclear. The CDR3 is made up of 13 amino acids. Germline V gene lookup returns CDR1 SGHDT and CDR2 YYEEEE. Deletions cut 4 bases from V and 7 bases from J, with 15 bases between. CDR3 DNA: TGTGCCAGCAGCCCCGGGTATGGCAGGGAGCAGTACTTC. Its protein product is CASSPGYGREQYF.

The rearrangement uses TRBV6-5 and TRBJ1-5; unclear D gene. The CDR3 runs to 13 residues. CDR1 is MNHEY and CDR2 is SVGAGI in the germline V gene. V was pared by 4 bases and J by 4 bases, with 8 bases between. CDR3 residues: CASSSAINQPQHF. DNA of the CDR3: TGTGCCAGCAGTTCCGCGATAAATCAGCCCCAGCATTTT.

V usage is TRBV7-2 and J usage is TRBJ2-5; a weak D match, TRBD1 (6 bases). The V gene lost 2 bases and the J gene lost 0 bases, with 13 bases spanning the gap. Germline lookup yields CDR1 SGHTA and CDR2 FQGNSA. This CDR3 has 16 amino acids. The CDR3 bases are TGTGCCAGCAGCTTAAACCATGGGGGCCACCAAGAGACCCAGTACTTC. This sequence encodes CASSLNHGGHQETQYF.

The V and J genes are TRBV27 and TRBJ2-7; 7 bases map to TRBD2. This CDR3 contains 12 residues. Looked up from germline, CDR1 is MNHEY and CDR2 is SMNVEV (reference sequence). Losses at the gene ends were 3 bases for V and 7 bases for J; bases not matched to a gene: 3. CDR3 residues: CASSFWGGEQYF. The CDR3 nucleotides read TGTGCCAGCAGTTTCTGGGGGGGGGAGCAGTACTTC.

The rearrangement joins TRBV7-2 to TRBJ2-3, with D uncertain. The CDR3 runs 13 residues. The germline V gene encodes CDR1 SGHTA and CDR2 FQGNSA. V was clipped by 3 bases and J by 6 bases, with 10 bases between them. CDR3 loop: CASSLKNGDTQYF. DNA for the CDR3: TGTGCCAGCAGCTTGAAGAACGGGGATACGCAGTATTTT.

V is TRBV27 and J is TRBJ1-6; D unresolved. Germline V gives CDR1 MNHEY, CDR2 SMNVEV (reference sequence). This CDR3 comprises 12 residues. The V and J ends lost 6 bases and 13 bases respectively, with 13 bases between them. This CDR3 reads CASSLPSRPLHF. In DNA form, the CDR3 reads TGTGCCAGCAGCCTTCCGTCCAGGCCCCTCCACTTT.

The chain is built from TRBV7-9 and TRBJ2-7; either TRBD1 or TRBD2 may fit D (6 bases each). V was trimmed by 5 bases and J by 4 bases, leaving 12 bases between them. This CDR3 has 13 residues. CDR1 and CDR2 from the germline V gene are SEHNR and FQNEAQ (reference sequence). The CDR3 DNA sequence: TGTGCCAGCAGCGGAGGGGGGTTGTACGAGCAGTACTTC. Amino acids: CASSGGGLYEQYF.

The chain uses TRBV15 and TRBJ1-5; 10 bases fit TRBD1. CDR3 size: 15 residues. Trimming removed 5 bases from V and 7 bases from J; junction bases left unmatched: 8. Germline V lookup: CDR1 LNHNV, CDR2 YYDKDF (reference sequence). The DNA of the CDR3 is TGTGCCACCAGCTGGGACAGGGGAGTAGGGCAGCCCCAGCATTTT. It encodes CATSWDRGVGQPQHF.